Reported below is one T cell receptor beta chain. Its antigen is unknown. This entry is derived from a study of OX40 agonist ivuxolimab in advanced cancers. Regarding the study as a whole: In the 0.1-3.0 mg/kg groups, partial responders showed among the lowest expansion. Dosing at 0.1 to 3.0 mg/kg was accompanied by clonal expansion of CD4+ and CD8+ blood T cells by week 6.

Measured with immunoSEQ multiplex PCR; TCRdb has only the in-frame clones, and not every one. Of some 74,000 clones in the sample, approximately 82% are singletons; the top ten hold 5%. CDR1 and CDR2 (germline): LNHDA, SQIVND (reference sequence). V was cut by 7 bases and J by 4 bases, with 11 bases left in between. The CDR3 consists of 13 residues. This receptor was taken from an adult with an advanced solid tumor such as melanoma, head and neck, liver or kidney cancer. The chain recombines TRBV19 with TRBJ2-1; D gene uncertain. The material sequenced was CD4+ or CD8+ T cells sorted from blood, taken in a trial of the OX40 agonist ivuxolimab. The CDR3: CASTEPLYNEQFF. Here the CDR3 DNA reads TGTGCCAGTACAGAACCCTTATACAATGAGCAGTTCTTC.